The subject of this entry is one T cell receptor (beta chain). Antigen unknown. These data come from a study of shared clonotypes between healthy human individuals. About the research overall: Each donor contributed plates that comprised three CD4 naive, three CD4 memory, two CD8 naive and one CD8 memory.

CDR1 is SGDLS and CDR2 is YYNGEE in the germline V gene. The length of the CDR3 is 14 residues. J gave up 3 bases and V 5 bases, and 3 bases lay outside the gene matches. Study-level results: Clonotype sharing among donors was thought likely to change with sequencing depth. In having few donors, the study represented limited genetic and exposure-history diversity. Memory subsets had estimated richness that was generally smaller than that of naive subsets.

Data came from immunoSEQ multiplex PCR; TCRdb stores just in-frame clones and leaves some out. The sample consists of over a million clones, about 98% of them appearing once. The rearrangement uses TRBV9 and TRBJ1-4, with 8 nucleotides matching TRBD1. The receptor was isolated from a young man in good health. Input material: naive CD4+ T cells sorted from blood. Described subset: CD45RA+ positively selected. CDR3 nucleotide sequence: TGTGCCAGCAGTCCGGACAGGGCTAATGAAAAACTGTTTTTT. It yields the protein CASSPDRANEKLFF.